These 18 T cell receptor beta chains were sequenced from one sample in a study of blood T cell repertoires in COVID-19 (dated by TCRdb to 2020 to 2022). The method behind the library was the immunoSEQ multiplex PCR assay. TCRdb holds this immuneACCESS table with in-frame rearrangements only. Some clones are missing; in checked studies, unresolved V genes explain under half, and the rest has no known cause. For this sample there are under 8,000 clones; approximately 78% appear just once. Of the sample, more than 8% falls within the top ten clones. Sequencing was performed on peripheral blood. These receptors originate from a human donor with active COVID-19. The donor label of this sample is uncertain.

There are a few counts of this clone. The genes are TRBV12-3 or TRBV12-4 and TRBJ2-2, with 7 bases aligning to TRBD2. Unmatched junction bases numbered 10, after V lost 6 bases and J lost 12 bases. The CDR3 runs 13 residues. The CDR3 region has the DNA TGTGCCAGCAGGCCGACTAGCACCAGGCAGCTGTTTTTT. Amino acid sequence: CASRPTSTRQLFF.

The rearrangement joins TRBV27 to TRBJ2-7; D is ambiguous. Trimming removed 4 bases from V and 0 bases from J, with 10 bases in between. Germline V gene lookup returns CDR1 MNHEY and CDR2 SMNVEV (reference sequence). This CDR3 spans 14 amino acids. The CDR3 loop reads CASSSTELSYEQYF. The CDR3 coding sequence is TGTGCCAGCAGTTCAACAGAGCTCTCCTACGAGCAGTACTTC.

The rearrangement joins TRBV4-2 to TRBJ2-7, with TRBD1 matching over 10 bases. V shed 4 bases, J shed 2 bases, and the junction held 5 bases outside the gene matches. Germline assignment: CDR1 LGHNA and CDR2 YNFKEQ. CDR3 length: 15 residues. This CDR3 is CASSRGTGEAYEQYF. CDR3 nucleotides: TGTGCCAGCAGCCGTGGGACAGGGGAAGCCTACGAGCAGTACTTC.

The V call is TRBV4-2, the J call TRBJ1-6; 10 bases match TRBD1. CDR1 is LGHNA and CDR2 is YNFKEQ in the germline V gene. Trimming at V came to 4 bases and at J to 12 bases, leaving 9 bases not matched to a gene. There are 15 residues in the CDR3. The CDR3 nucleotides are TGTGCCAGCAGCCGCGGACAGGGGGAAATTCAACCCCTCCACTTT. This gives the protein CASSRGQGEIQPLHF.

The chain recombines TRBV7-8 with TRBJ1-1, with unresolved D. The CDR3 runs 14 residues. CDR1 is SGHVS, CDR2 FQNEAQ, per germline. V gave up 6 bases and J gave up 3 bases, with 14 bases separating them. The CDR3 spells CASSPSDWDTEAFF. CDR3 bases: TGTGCCAGCAGTCCCAGCGATTGGGACACTGAAGCTTTCTTT.

The chain is built from TRBV19 and TRBJ2-7, with 9 bases lining up with TRBD1. CDR1 is LNHDA and CDR2 is SQIVND in the germline V gene (reference sequence). This CDR3 has 18 amino acids. Germline trimming cut 2 bases from V and 3 bases from J; bases unmatched to any gene: 14. CDR3 in amino acids: CASSIKWGQGGRVYEQYF. The CDR3 DNA follows: TGTGCCAGTAGTATAAAATGGGGACAGGGAGGCAGGGTCTACGAGCAGTACTTC.

The chain couples TRBV5-1 to TRBJ2-3; 14 nucleotides agree with TRBD2. Trimming at V came to 4 bases and at J to 10 bases, leaving 14 bases not matched to a gene. CDR3 length: 17 residues. The germline V gene has CDR1 SGHRS and CDR2 YFSETQ. CDR3 coding DNA: TGCGCCAGCAGCCCACAGGCCGGGACTAGCGGGAGTGGAGCGCAGTATTTT. Amino acids: CASSPQAGTSGSGAQYF.

The rearrangement joins TRBV7-6 to TRBJ2-6; TRBD2 aligns across 8 bases. After removal of 5 bases from V and 1 base from J, the junction contained 13 bases not matched to a gene. The length of the CDR3 is 19 residues. The germline CDR1 and CDR2 sequences are SGHVS and FNYEAQ. Here the CDR3 reads CASSQIGGLGSSGANVLTF. CDR3 in DNA: TGTGCCAGCAGCCAAATCGGGGGACTAGGGTCGTCTGGGGCCAACGTCCTGACTTTC.

This clone was counted between two and nine times. This sequence joins TRBV5-1 and TRBJ1-2, with 10 nucleotides matching TRBD1. Germline V lookup: CDR1 SGHRS, CDR2 YFSETQ. Losses at the gene ends were 2 bases for V and 4 bases for J; bases not matched to a gene: 5. The CDR3 runs to 15 residues. In DNA, the CDR3 is TGCGCCAGCAGCTTATCCGGGACAGGGGCCTATGGCTACACCTTC. Its protein product is CASSLSGTGAYGYTF.

The chain uses TRBV7-8 and TRBJ2-7; maybe TRBD2 (6 bases). The CDR3 has 16 amino acids. The germline gives CDR1 SGHVS, CDR2 FQNEAQ. Deletions cut 5 bases from V and 7 bases from J, with 24 bases between. CDR3 sequence: CASSRVKAAGSGEQYF. In DNA, the CDR3 is TGTGCCAGCAGCCGGGTTAAGGCGGCGGGGTCGGGGGAGCAGTACTTC. Combining the CDR3 with reference TRBV7-8 and TRBJ2-7 gives the whole variable domain GAGVSQSPRYKVAKRGQDVALRCDPISGHVSLFWYQQALGQGPEFLTYFQNEAQLDKSGLPSDRFFAERPEGSVSTLKIQRTQQEDSAVYLCASSRVKAAGSGEQYFGPGTRLTVT.

The rearrangement uses TRBV30 and TRBJ2-2; 11 positions agree with TRBD2. Germline V gene lookup returns CDR1 GTSNPN and CDR2 SVGIG (reference sequence). J gave up 5 bases and V 7 bases, and 12 bases lay outside the gene matches. There are 16 residues in the CDR3. The CDR3: CASRLAGRLRTGELFF. The CDR3 DNA sequence: TGTGCCTCCAGACTAGCGGGGCGGCTCCGGACCGGGGAGCTGTTTTTT.

The CDR3 DNA reads as TGCGCCAGCAGCTTGAGCCAGGTGCCCTACGAGCAGTACTTC. Encoded protein: CASSLSQVPYEQYF. This chain connects TRBV5-1 to TRBJ2-7; D call uncertain. The length of the CDR3 is 14 residues. The ends were cut back, 1 base at V and 2 bases at J, with 10 bases in the middle. CDR1 SGHRS and CDR2 YFSETQ come from the germline V gene.

The chain uses TRBV3-1 (or the pseudogene TRBV3-2) and TRBJ2-7, with D possibly TRBD2 on 5 matching bases. The V gene's germline CDR1 is LGHDT and CDR2 YNNKEL (reference sequence). CDR3 length: 15 amino acids. The V end was cut by 4 bases, the J end by 0 bases, with 13 bases between. CDR3 nucleotides: TGTGCCAGCAGCCTTGAATCGGGGTCCTCCTACGAGCAGTACTTC. Protein product: CASSLESGSSYEQYF.

The sample holds one count of this clone. This chain uses TRBV27 with TRBJ1-4, with D perhaps TRBD1 (5 bases). CDR1 and CDR2 (germline): MNHEY, SMNVEV (reference sequence). This CDR3 region has 14 residues. Trimming stripped 5 bases from V and 7 bases from J, with 14 bases between. The CDR3 DNA is TGTGCCAGCAGTCCCTCGGGGGGGACTGAAAAACTGTTTTTT. As protein: CASSPSGGTEKLFF.

This chain joins TRBV11-2 and TRBJ2-2, with 10 bases matching TRBD2. In germline, CDR1 is SGHAT, CDR2 FQNNGV. The J segment lost 4 bases and the V segment lost 2 bases, leaving 10 bases of the junction unmatched. The CDR3 has 18 residues. The CDR3 DNA reads TGTGCCAGCAGCTTATTACTAGCGGGGACTCCCATCACCGGGGAGCTGTTTTTT. This codes for CASSLLLAGTPITGELFF.

The gene calls are TRBV6-5 and TRBJ2-7; 11 bases are shared with TRBD2. V gave up 8 bases and J gave up 3 bases; unmatched junction bases: 9. The germline gives CDR1 MNHEY, CDR2 SVGAGI. There are 15 residues in the CDR3. For the CDR3, the DNA is TGTGCCAGCCGCGAGCTAGCGGGGGGCCACTACGAGCAGTACTTC. Amino acid sequence: CASRELAGGHYEQYF.

This chain joins TRBV7-9 and TRBJ2-5; 8 nucleotides agree with TRBD1. The junction had 6 bases not matched to a gene; V was cut back by 7 bases and J by 5 bases. This CDR3 region has 13 residues. CDR1 is SEHNR, CDR2 FQNEAQ, per germline (reference sequence). CDR3 sequence: CASTATGGETQYF. The CDR3 region has the DNA TGTGCCAGCACCGCAACAGGGGGTGAGACCCAGTACTTC. The full variable domain, its missing parts supplied by reference TRBV7-9 and TRBJ2-5, is DTGVSQNPRHKITKRGQNVTFRCDPISEHNRLYWYRQTLGQGPEFLTYFQNEAQLEKSRLLSDRFSAERPKGSFSTLEIQRTEQGDSAMYLCASTATGGETQYFGPGTRLLVL.

This chain connects TRBV19 to TRBJ2-1; TRBD2 agrees at 10 bases. Germline trimming cut 6 bases from V and 6 bases from J; bases unmatched to any gene: 20. CDR3 length: 19 amino acids. Germline lookup yields CDR1 LNHDA and CDR2 SQIVND (reference sequence). The CDR3 DNA reads as TGTGCCAGTAGGCCGGGGGGAATAGCGGGAGGACCGTCTCCCAATGAGCAGTTCTTC. It translates to CASRPGGIAGGPSPNEQFF.